Listed below are T cell receptor beta chains from one sample, sequenced in a study of human versus mouse CDR3 diversity and MHC coevolution. Data came from immunoSEQ multiplex PCR; TCRdb stores just in-frame clones and leaves some out. The sample lists about 73,000 clones; under 95% were seen once. The sample consisted of naive CD4+ T cells from blood. These receptors were collected from a person aged 25 to 69 in good health. The CDR3 runs from the conserved cysteine through the conserved F or W. D genes are given only for firm matches. Some rows mark clone size as missing; the rest say once, few, many or name a class of expanded clone.

>.|TRBV28|.|TRBJ2-7
TGTGCCAGCAGTTTATTGGGGGGAAAGGCCTACGAGCAGTACTTC
CASSLLGGKAYEQYF
>.|TRBV5-1|.|TRBJ2-1
TGCGCCAGCAGCTATACAGGGAGCTCCTACAATGAGCAGTTCTTC
CASSYTGSSYNEQFF
>TRBD1|TRBV6-4|.|TRBJ1-5
TGTGCCAGCAGACTCAAGACAGGGGACGGCAATCAGCCCCAGCATTTT
CASRLKTGDGNQPQHF
>TRBD2|TRBV19|.|TRBJ2-5
TGTGCCAGTAGCACTAGCGGGGGAGGAGAGACCCAGTACTTC
CASSTSGGGETQYF
>.|TRBV14|.|TRBJ1-4
TGTGCCAGCAGCGGAAGCTCGACTCATGAAAAACTGTTTTTT
CASSGSSTHEKLFF
>TRBD2|TRBV5-4|.|TRBJ2-1
TGTGCCAGCAGCTTGGACGGCGGGAGAAGGTCCAATGAGCAGTTCTTC
CASSLDGGRRSNEQFF
>.|TRBV18|.|TRBJ1-1
TGTGCCAGCTCACCAACGTCACCCCTAAGCACTGAAGCTTTCTTT
CASSPTSPLSTEAFF
>.|TRBV15|.|TRBJ2-1
TGTGCCACCAGCAGAGGGACGGGGGATGAATGGGAGCAGTTCTTC
CATSRGTGDEWEQFF
>TRBD1|TRBV4-1|.|TRBJ2-7
TGCGCCAGCAGCCAAGACCCGGGACAGGGGGTGTCCGAGCAGTACTTC
CASSQDPGQGVSEQYF
>.|TRBV27|once|TRBJ1-6
TGTGCCAGCAGTTCCCCCGGACGGGGGAATTCACCCCTCCACTTT
CASSSPGRGNSPLHF
>.|TRBV28|.|TRBJ1-2
TGTGCCAGCAGGACCGTTGCGGGGGTTGGCTACACCTTC
CASRTVAGVGYTF
>TRBD1|TRBV28|.|TRBJ1-3
TGTGCCAGCAGTATAACAGGGGGACGCCCGAGCTCTGGAAACACCATATATTTT
CASSITGGRPSSGNTIYF
>TRBD1|TRBV9|.|TRBJ1-4
TGTGCCAGCAGCGCCGGGACAGGGGATGAAAAACTGTTTTTT
CASSAGTGDEKLFF
>.|TRBV11-2|.|TRBJ2-7
TGTGCCAGCAGCTACGCGGGGACGGAGCAGTACTTC
CASSYAGTEQYF
>TRBD2|TRBV10-3|.|TRBJ2-7
TGTGCCATCAGTGAGGGTGGGACTAGCGGGGGAACCTACGAGCAGTACTTC
CAISEGGTSGGTYEQYF
>.|TRBV7-3|.|TRBJ2-7
TGTGCCAGCAGCCGATACGAGCAGTACTTC
CASSRYEQYF
>.|TRBV11-2|.|TRBJ2-4
TGTGCCAGCAGCCAAAGGGGGTCTTCGAACATTCAGTACTTC
CASSQRGSSNIQYF
>TRBD1|TRBV28|.|TRBJ2-4
TGTGCCAGCAGTCCGGGACAGGGAGGCATTCAGTACTTC
CASSPGQGGIQYF
>TRBD1|TRBV6-5|.|TRBJ1-1
TGTGCCAGCAGTTCCCGACAGGGGACCGCTGAAGCTTTCTTT
CASSSRQGTAEAFF
>TRBD1|TRBV28|.|TRBJ2-2
TGTGCCAGCAGCCGGACAGGGCCCGGGGAGCTGTTTTTT
CASSRTGPGELFF
>TRBD1|TRBV28|few|TRBJ1-4
TGTGCCAGTCACTCGGGGACAGCGAATGAAAAACTGTTTTTT
CASHSGTANEKLFF
>.|TRBV7-9|.|TRBJ2-1
TGTGCCAGCAGCCCTACTAGCAGCAATGAGCAGTTCTTC
CASSPTSSNEQFF
>TRBD1|TRBV5-1|.|TRBJ1-2
TGCGCCAGCAGCTTGGGAACAGGGGAGATCTATGGCTACACCTTC
CASSLGTGEIYGYTF
>TRBD1|TRBV19|.|TRBJ2-7
TGTGCCAGTGCCAAGGACAGGGCAGGCTACGAGCAGTACTTC
CASAKDRAGYEQYF
>.|TRBV6-6|few|TRBJ2-7
TGTGCCAGCAGTGTGCGGAGGGGCTACGAGCAGTACTTC
CASSVRRGYEQYF
>.|TRBV15|.|TRBJ2-3
TGTGCCACCAGCAGAGTTGGTTACCCCACACACACAGATACGCAGTATTTT
CATSRVGYPTHTDTQYF
>TRBD1|TRBV11-2|.|TRBJ2-1
TGTGCCAGCAGCTCCATTAGACAGGGGAAGTTGTATAATGAGCAGTTCTTC
CASSSIRQGKLYNEQFF
>TRBD2|TRBV5-8|.|TRBJ2-1
TGTGCCAGCAGCTTACTAAATAGCGGGAGTATTGAGCAGTTCTTC
CASSLLNSGSIEQFF
>TRBD2|TRBV11-2|.|TRBJ2-2
TGTGCCAGCAGTCCGACCCCCAGACTAGCGGGCCACGGGGAGCTGTTTTTT
CASSPTPRLAGHGELFF
>.|TRBV7-2|.|TRBJ1-4
TGTGCCAGCAGCTTAGGAGAAGTTGGAAAACTGTTTTTT
CASSLGEVGKLFF
>.|TRBV29-1|.|TRBJ1-2
TGCAGCGTTGATGTCGGGCAGGGTCGGGGCTACACCTTC
CSVDVGQGRGYTF
>.|TRBV11-2|.|TRBJ1-1
TGTGCCAGCAGCTACCCAACAGGGAGAACCATCATGAACACTGAAGCTTTCTTT
CASSYPTGRTIMNTEAFF